Each of the 12 T cell receptor beta chains below was sequenced from the same sample in a study of tissue T cells after allogeneic stem cell transplantation. Profiling relied on immunoSEQ multiplex PCR, and the TCRdb table lists in-frame clones only, not all of them. This sample has approximately 7,500 clones; around a third occur once, and the top ten carry 5% to 7%. Time point specified: mouse harvest day 14 after allogeneic transplant. The graft held 10^6 splenic CD5+ T cells and 10^7 T-cell-depleted bone marrow cells. Sequences were obtained from skin. Receptor source: a female BALB/c mouse given C57BL/6 T cells with graft-versus-host disease after an allogeneic hematopoietic cell transplant.

By share, this clone ranks as medium-sized. Germline and genes: mouse. With the read ending 1 residue before the CDR3 end, the germline J gene is used to fill in that end. This sequence joins TRBV15 and TRBJ2-7; D is unresolved. Trimming pared 4 bases from V and 7 bases from J, leaving 11 bases between. Germline V lookup: CDR1 SGHND, CDR2 FRSKSL. The CDR3 contains 12 residues. The CDR3: CASSSNRREQYF. The CDR3 DNA, read in part, is TGTGCCAGCAGTTCGAACCGACGCGAACAGTAC.

This clone came up a few times. The gene names given are mouse names. The read is 1 residue too short to cover the CDR3 end, so that end is filled in from the germline J gene. The chain couples TRBV5 to TRBJ2-5; 9 bases fit TRBD1. This CDR3 has 14 amino acids. After removal of 4 bases from V and 6 bases from J, the junction contained 5 bases not matched to a gene. The V gene's germline CDR1 is LGHNA and CDR2 YNLKQL (reference sequence). Here the CDR3 reads CASSPPDRGDTQYF. The DNA read from the CDR3 is TGTGCCAGCAGCCCTCCGGACAGGGGTGACACCCAGTAC.

By proportion, this clone is medium-sized. Gene names are mouse gene names. In the same sample, other DNA sequences code for this CDR3. Incomplete CDR3 DNA: TGTGCCAGCAGTCGGGACAACTATGAACAGTAC. The encoded protein is CASSRDNYEQY. The full CDR3 protein reads CASSRDNYEQYF. J is TRBJ2-7 and V is TRBV26, with a tentative D call TRBD1 (6 bases). The read ends 1 residue shy of where the CDR3 ends; the end is completed using the germline J gene. The CDR3 loop spans 12 amino acids. Per germline, CDR1 KGHPV and CDR2 FQNQEV (reference sequence). The germline V and J ends were trimmed by 4 bases and 3 bases, with 7 bases remaining between them.

With regard to this clone: The gene names given are mouse names. The read stops 1 residue short of the end of the CDR3; the missing end is completed from the germline J gene. This sequence joins TRBV5 and TRBJ2-7; weak D call: TRBD1 (5 bases). There are 12 residues in the CDR3. From germline, CDR1 is LGHNA and CDR2 YNLKQL (reference sequence). Trimming removed 4 bases at V and 4 bases at J, with 8 bases between. CDR3 DNA (partial): TGTGCCAGCAGCCCGACAGATTATGAACAGTAC. Encoded protein: CASSPTDYEQY. The full CDR3 reads CASSPTDYEQYF.

As to this clone: Here the gene names and germline are mouse. The CDR3 DNA, read in part, is TGTGCCAGCAGAGAACAAGACACCCAGTAC. This encodes CASREQDTQY. The CDR3 as a whole reads CASREQDTQYF. V is TRBV26 and J is TRBJ2-5; unclear D gene. The CDR3 extends 1 residue past the end of the read, so its final part is completed from the germline J gene. CDR1 is KGHPV and CDR2 is FQNQEV in the germline V gene (reference sequence). This CDR3 has 11 amino acids. V was pared by 6 bases and J by 3 bases, with 4 bases between.

Note on this clone: The genes are named according to mouse. The CDR3 goes on 1 residue after the read ends, and that part is filled in from the germline J gene. The gene calls are TRBV3 and TRBJ2-4; TRBD2 might be the D (6 bases). The CDR3 covers 14 residues. V lost 1 base to trimming and J lost 4 bases, with 9 bases between them. The germline V gene has CDR1 SNHLY and CDR2 FYNGKV (reference sequence). The CDR3 loop is CASSLDWGKNTLYF. The CDR3 bases that were read are TGTGCCAGCAGCTTAGATTGGGGGAAAAACACCTTGTAC.

As for this clone: Mouse names are used for the genes. The CDR3 extends 1 residue past the end of the read, so its final part is completed from the germline J gene. This rearrangement joins TRBV26 to TRBJ2-7; 12 nucleotides match TRBD2. J lost 7 bases, V lost 4 bases, and 5 bases had no gene match. Germline values: CDR1 KGHPV, CDR2 FQNQEV (reference sequence). The CDR3 runs 14 residues. The CDR3 bases that were read are TGTGCCAGCAGTCCGACTGGGGGGGCGCGGGAACAGTAC. Its protein product is CASSPTGGAREQY. The CDR3, in full, reads CASSPTGGAREQYF.

About this clone: Mouse germline and gene names are used. Read sequence stops 1 residue before the CDR3 end, and the germline J gene provides the missing end. The chain carries TRBV26 and TRBJ1-5, with 8 nucleotides matching TRBD1. CDR1 is KGHPV, CDR2 FQNQEV, per germline (reference sequence). J was trimmed by 0 bases and V by 6 bases; bases with no gene match: 4. The CDR3 loop spans 15 amino acids. The part of the CDR3 DNA that was read is TGTGCCAGCAGCGCGGGACAGGTTAACAACCAGGCTCCGCTT. This codes for CASSAGQVNNQAPL. The entire CDR3 is CASSAGQVNNQAPLF. Using reference TRBV26 and TRBJ1-5 for the parts outside the CDR3, the full variable domain is NSKVIQTPRYLVKGQGQKAKMRCIPEKGHPVVFWYQQNKNNEFKFLINFQNQEVLQQIDMTEKRFSAECPSNSPCSLEIQSSEAGDSALYLCASSAGQVNNQAPLFGEGTRLSVL.

About this clone: Any gene name here is a mouse gene name. The read ends 1 residue shy of where the CDR3 ends; the end is completed using the germline J gene. The genes are TRBV12-1 and TRBJ2-5, with 9 bases matching TRBD1. V shed 2 bases and J 2 bases; nucleotides not matched to a gene: 1. CDR1 and CDR2 from the germline V gene are SGHSN and HYEKVE. CDR3 size: 14 residues. The CDR3 bases that were read are TGTGCCAGCTCTCCGGGACAGGGCCAAGACACCCAGTAC. Amino acids: CASSPGQGQDTQY. In full, the CDR3 is CASSPGQGQDTQYF.

This clone was counted between two and nine times. Gene and germline names: mouse. The CDR3 is cut off 1 residue early in the read; its end comes from the germline J gene. The chain links TRBV26 to TRBJ2-3; D remains ambiguous. Trimming stripped 4 bases from V and 0 bases from J, with 5 bases between. The CDR3 sequence is 13 residues long. Germline CDR1 is KGHPV and CDR2 is FQNQEV (reference sequence). The CDR3 loop reads CASSRPSAETLYF. The DNA read from the CDR3 is TGTGCCAGCAGTCGTCCTAGTGCAGAAACGCTGTAT.

As regards this clone: Germline and genes here are mouse. CDR3 bases read: TGTGCCTGGAGTCTACCAGGGGCCTATGCTGAGCAGTTC. Its translation is CAWSLPGAYAEQF. Given in full, the CDR3 is CAWSLPGAYAEQFF. J is TRBJ2-1 and V is TRBV31, with D maybe TRBD1 (6 bases). The read ends 1 residue shy of where the CDR3 ends; the end is completed using the germline J gene. V shed 0 bases and J shed 3 bases, with 9 bases lying between them. Germline V gene lookup returns CDR1 GKSSPN and CDR2 SITVG. This CDR3 is built from 14 residues.

As concerns this clone: Mouse germline and gene names are used. The read gets to within 1 residue of the CDR3 end, and the germline J gene fills in the rest. V usage is TRBV23 and J usage is TRBJ2-7; TRBD2, the D gene given by the table, was not confirmed from the DNA. CDR1 is KGHTA and CDR2 is FQNQQP in the germline V gene. The CDR3 is 15 residues long. The CDR3 bases that were read are TGCTCCAGCAGTCCCCGGACTGGGGGGGGGTATGAACAGTAC. This translates into CSSSPRTGGGYEQY. The CDR3 in its entirety is CSSSPRTGGGYEQYF.